This is a list of T cell receptor beta chains from one sample in a study of blood T cell repertoires in COVID-19. Sequencing was performed with immunoSEQ multiplex PCR; in TCRdb, only in-frame clones are kept and a portion is missing. There are approximately 35,000 clones in the sample; around 90% occur only once, and about 4.9% lies in the top ten. The sample comprised peripheral blood. The receptors shown here come from a woman in her seventies with active COVID-19. Each CDR3 is given without its conserved first and last residue. For some rows the clone size is stated as once, few or many, or as a class when expanded; others skip it.

TRBJ2-5,NA,TRBV29-1,SVRDRYQETQY
TRBJ2-7,once,TRBV10-3,AISEQGFYEQY
TRBJ2-5,few,TRBV5-4,ASSIGLAGGQETQY
TRBJ1-1,NA,TRBV29-1,SANGQLNTEAF
TRBJ2-1,NA,TRBV5-1,ASSQGQGAHNEQF
TRBJ2-2,NA,TRBV5-1,ASSLSLATTGELF
TRBJ2-5,NA,TRBV30,AWSHKRGRGETQY
TRBJ1-2,NA,TRBV30,AWMHRDGYGYT
TRBJ1-1,NA,TRBV3-1/TRBV3-2,ASSPRGGSTEAF
TRBJ2-3,NA,TRBV9,ASSAQPAGGGSDTQY
TRBJ2-3,NA,TRBV5-4,ASAETPTDTQY
TRBJ2-1,NA,TRBV7-2,ASSLRDNEQF
TRBJ2-1,NA,TRBV11-2,ASSPDRGNEQF
TRBJ2-5,NA,TRBV6-5,ASRETAAETQY
TRBJ2-5,NA,TRBV5-1,ASSLAVGAGETQY
TRBJ2-1,NA,TRBV4-3,ASSQDGGPDNEQF
TRBJ2-7,NA,TRBV27,ASRPLDVGSYEQY
TRBJ2-7,NA,TRBV9,ASSVGGASSYEQY
TRBJ2-1,NA,TRBV5-4,ASSRGGRGF
TRBJ2-5,NA,TRBV6-5,ASSFRTAQETQY
TRBJ1-2,NA,TRBV7-2,ASRVNTGEGYT
TRBJ2-3,NA,TRBV7-3,ASSLYGSGALTDTQY
TRBJ2-2,NA,TRBV5-1,ASSLFRGTGELF
TRBJ2-5,NA,TRBV5-1,ASSSQGSDETQY
TRBJ2-5,once,TRBV4-1,ASSPWWTSEQETQY
TRBJ2-5,NA,TRBV5-1,ASSWDRGETQY
TRBJ2-5,NA,TRBV7-6,ASSWGSGRETQY
TRBJ2-2,NA,TRBV6-5,ASKSQRGFSGELF
TRBJ2-1,NA,TRBV4-3,ASSQDLAGLAGARSYNEQF
TRBJ2-4,once,TRBV18,ASSLFSAGTPFRLAKNIQY
TRBJ2-5,NA,TRBV6-5,ASSSTGDGETQY
TRBJ1-2,NA,TRBV5-1,ASSLYGQDSNYGYT
TRBJ2-5,NA,TRBV6-6,ASSPSGGLQETQY
TRBJ2-7,once,TRBV28,ASSTSGIIYEQY
TRBJ1-6,few,TRBV9,ASSADPRTGGYNSPLH
TRBJ1-5,NA,TRBV6-2/TRBV6-3,ASSSGTGRGNQPQH
TRBJ1-3,NA,TRBV2,ASSDQGGDTIY
TRBJ2-7,NA,TRBV5-4,ASSSQVLDEQY
TRBJ2-7,NA,TRBV5-6,ASSFGLTYEQY
TRBJ2-3,NA,TRBV19,ASSGGTSGTPSTDTQY
TRBJ1-1,NA,TRBV4-1,ASSQGLGRNTEAF
TRBJ2-1,NA,TRBV7-9,ASSPPGLAHYNEQF
TRBJ1-5,NA,TRBV30,AWSVRGSQPQH
TRBJ2-3,NA,TRBV18,ASSPPPAGGNTQY
TRBJ2-5,NA,TRBV5-6,ATNSVYGGETQY
TRBJ2-1,NA,TRBV3-1/TRBV3-2,ASSNLAGGANEQF